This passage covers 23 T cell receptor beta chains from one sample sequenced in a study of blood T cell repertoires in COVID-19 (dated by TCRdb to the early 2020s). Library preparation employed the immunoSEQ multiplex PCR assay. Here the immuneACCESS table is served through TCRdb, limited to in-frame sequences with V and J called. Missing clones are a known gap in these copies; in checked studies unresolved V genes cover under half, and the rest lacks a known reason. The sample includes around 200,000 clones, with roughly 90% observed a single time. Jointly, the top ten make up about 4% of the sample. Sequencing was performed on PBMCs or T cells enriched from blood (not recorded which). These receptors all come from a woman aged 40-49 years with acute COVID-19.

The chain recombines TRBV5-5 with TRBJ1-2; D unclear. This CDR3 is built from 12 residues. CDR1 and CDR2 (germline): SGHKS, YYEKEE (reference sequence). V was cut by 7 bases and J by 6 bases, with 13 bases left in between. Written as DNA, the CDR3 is TGTGCCAGCGGCCGAGGGTTTCATGGCTACACCTTC. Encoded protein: CASGRGFHGYTF.

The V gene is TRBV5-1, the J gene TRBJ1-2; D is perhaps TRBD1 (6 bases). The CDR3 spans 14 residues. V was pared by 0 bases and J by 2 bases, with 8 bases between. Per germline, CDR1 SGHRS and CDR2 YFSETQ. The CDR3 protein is CASSLDRVNYGYTF. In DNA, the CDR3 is TGCGCCAGCAGCTTGGACAGGGTGAACTATGGCTACACCTTC.

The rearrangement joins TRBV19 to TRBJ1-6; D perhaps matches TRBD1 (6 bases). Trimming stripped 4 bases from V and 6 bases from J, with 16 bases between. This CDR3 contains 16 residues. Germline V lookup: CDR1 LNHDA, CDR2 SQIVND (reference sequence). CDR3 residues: CASSKNRVVGNSPLHF. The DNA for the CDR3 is TGTGCCAGTAGTAAGAACAGGGTGGTCGGTAATTCACCCCTCCACTTT. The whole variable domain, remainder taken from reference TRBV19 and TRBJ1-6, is DGGITQSPKYLFRKEGQNVTLSCEQNLNHDAMYWYRQDPGQGLRLIYYSQIVNDFQKGDIAEGYSVSREKKESFPLTVTSAQKNPTAFYLCASSKNRVVGNSPLHFGNGTRLTVT.

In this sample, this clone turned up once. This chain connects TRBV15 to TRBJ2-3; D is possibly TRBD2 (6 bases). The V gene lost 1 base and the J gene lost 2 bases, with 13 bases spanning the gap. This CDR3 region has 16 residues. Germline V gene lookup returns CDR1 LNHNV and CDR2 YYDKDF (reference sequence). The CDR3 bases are TGTGCCACCAGCAGAGTGGGGGGAACCTACACAGATACGCAGTATTTT. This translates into CATSRVGGTYTDTQYF.

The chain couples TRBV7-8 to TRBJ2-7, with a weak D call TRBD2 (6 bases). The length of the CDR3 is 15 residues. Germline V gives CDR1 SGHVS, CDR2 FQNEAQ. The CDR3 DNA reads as TGTGCCAGCAGCCTAGCGCGGGGATTAGGCTACGAGCAGTACGTC. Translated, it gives CASSLARGLGYEQYV.

The CDR3 sequence: CASSLSDYSNQPQHF. In DNA, the CDR3 is TGTGCCAGCAGCTTATCAGACTATAGCAATCAGCCCCAGCATTTT. The chain is built from TRBV7-2 and TRBJ1-5; D gene ambiguous. The V gene lost 2 bases and the J gene lost 0 bases, with 8 bases spanning the gap. CDR3 length: 15 residues. The germline gives CDR1 SGHTA, CDR2 FQGNSA.

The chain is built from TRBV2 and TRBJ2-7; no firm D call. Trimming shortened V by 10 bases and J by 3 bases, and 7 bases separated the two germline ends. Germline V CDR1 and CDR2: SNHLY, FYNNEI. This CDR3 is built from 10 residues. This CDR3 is CAIQSYEQYF. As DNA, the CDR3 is TGTGCCATACAGAGCTACGAGCAGTACTTC.

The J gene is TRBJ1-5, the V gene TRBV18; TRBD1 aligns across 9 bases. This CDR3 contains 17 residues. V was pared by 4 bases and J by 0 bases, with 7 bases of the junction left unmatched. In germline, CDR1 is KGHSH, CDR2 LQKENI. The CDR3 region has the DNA TGTGCCAGCTCACTACGGGACAGGGTGTATAGCAATCAGCCCCAGCATTTT. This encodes CASSLRDRVYSNQPQHF.

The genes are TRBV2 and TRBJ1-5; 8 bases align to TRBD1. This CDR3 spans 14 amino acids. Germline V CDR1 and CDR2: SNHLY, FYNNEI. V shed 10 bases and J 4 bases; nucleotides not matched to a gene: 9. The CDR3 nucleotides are TGTGCCATCGCCCGGGACAGGCTTAATCAGCCCCAGCATTTT. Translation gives CAIARDRLNQPQHF.

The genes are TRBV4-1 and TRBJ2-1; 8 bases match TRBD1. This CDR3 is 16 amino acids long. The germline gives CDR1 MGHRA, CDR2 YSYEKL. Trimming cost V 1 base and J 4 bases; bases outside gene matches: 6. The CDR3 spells CASSQVPGQAYNEQFF. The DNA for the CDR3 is TGCGCCAGCAGCCAAGTACCGGGACAGGCATACAATGAGCAGTTCTTC.

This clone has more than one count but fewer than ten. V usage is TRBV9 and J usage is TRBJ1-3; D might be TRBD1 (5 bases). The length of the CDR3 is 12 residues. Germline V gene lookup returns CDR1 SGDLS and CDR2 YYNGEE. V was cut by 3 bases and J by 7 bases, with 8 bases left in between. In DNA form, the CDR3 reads TGTGCCAGCAGCGAGACAGAGAACACCATATATTTT. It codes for CASSETENTIYF. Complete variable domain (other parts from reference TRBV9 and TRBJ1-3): DSGVTQTPKHLITATGQRVTLRCSPRSGDLSVYWYQQSLDQGLQFLIQYYNGEERAKGNILERFSAQQFPDLHSELNLSSLELGDSALYFCASSETENTIYFGEGSWLTVV.

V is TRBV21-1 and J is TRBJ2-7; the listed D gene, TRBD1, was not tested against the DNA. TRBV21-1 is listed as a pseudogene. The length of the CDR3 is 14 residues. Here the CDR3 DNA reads TGTGCCAGCAGCAGCGGGACAGAGTTACAAGAGCAGTACGTC. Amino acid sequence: CASSSGTELQEQYV.

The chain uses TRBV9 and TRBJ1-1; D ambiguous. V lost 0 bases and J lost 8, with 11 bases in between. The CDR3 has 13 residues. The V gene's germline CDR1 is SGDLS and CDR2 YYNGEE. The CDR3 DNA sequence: TGTGCCAGCAGCGTAGACACGCCGGGGGAAGCTTTCTTT. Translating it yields CASSVDTPGEAFF.

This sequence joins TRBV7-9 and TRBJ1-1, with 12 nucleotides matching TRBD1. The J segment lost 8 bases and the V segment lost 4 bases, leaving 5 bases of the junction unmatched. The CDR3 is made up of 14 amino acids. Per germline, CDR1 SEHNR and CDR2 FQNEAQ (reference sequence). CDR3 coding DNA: TGTGCCAGCAGCTCCTCGGGACAGGGGGCGGAAGCTTTCTTT. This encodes CASSSSGQGAEAFF.

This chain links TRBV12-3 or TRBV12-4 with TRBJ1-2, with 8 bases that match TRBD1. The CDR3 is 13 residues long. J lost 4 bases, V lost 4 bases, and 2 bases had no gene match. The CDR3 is CASSSGGGYGYTF. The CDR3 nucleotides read TGTGCCAGCAGTTCAGGGGGCGGCTATGGCTACACCTTC.

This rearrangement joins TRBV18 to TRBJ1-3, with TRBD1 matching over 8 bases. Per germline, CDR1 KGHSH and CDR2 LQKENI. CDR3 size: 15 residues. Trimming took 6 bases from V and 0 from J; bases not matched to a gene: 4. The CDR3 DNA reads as TGTGCCAGCTCGCCGCAGGGGGCCTCTGGAAACACCATATATTTT. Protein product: CASSPQGASGNTIYF.

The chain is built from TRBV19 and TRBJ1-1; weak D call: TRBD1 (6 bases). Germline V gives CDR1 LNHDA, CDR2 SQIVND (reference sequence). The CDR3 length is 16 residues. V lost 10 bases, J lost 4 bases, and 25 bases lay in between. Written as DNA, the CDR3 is TGTGCCACCACTCGATCGGGGGGGCCCCCGTTCACTGAAGCTTTCTTT. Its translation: CATTRSGGPPFTEAFF.

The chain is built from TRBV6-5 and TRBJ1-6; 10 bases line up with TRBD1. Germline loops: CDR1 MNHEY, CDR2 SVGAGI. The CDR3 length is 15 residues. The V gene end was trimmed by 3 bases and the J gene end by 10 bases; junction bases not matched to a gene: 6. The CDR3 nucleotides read TGTGCCAGCAGTTATACCCCGACAGGGGGCTCACCCCTCCACTTT. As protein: CASSYTPTGGSPLHF.

CDR3 amino acids: CASCRRGSEQYV. The CDR3 DNA sequence: TGTGCCAGCTGCCGGAGGGGAAGCGAGCAGTACGTC. V is TRBV2 and J is TRBJ2-7, with a tentative D call TRBD2 (6 bases). The V and J ends lost 8 bases and 6 bases respectively, with 14 bases between them. Germline V lookup: CDR1 SNHLY, CDR2 FYNNEI. The CDR3 contains 12 residues.

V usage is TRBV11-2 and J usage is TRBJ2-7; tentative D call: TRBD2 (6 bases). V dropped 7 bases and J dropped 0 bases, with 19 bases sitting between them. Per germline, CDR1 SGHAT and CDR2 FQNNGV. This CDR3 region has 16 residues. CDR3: CASTPGGGASSYEQYV. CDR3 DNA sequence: TGTGCCAGCACTCCGGGTGGAGGGGCGAGCTCCTACGAGCAGTACGTC.

The CDR3 protein is CASSQDRDRGHGELFF. CDR3 bases: TGCGCCAGCAGCCAAGATAGGGACAGGGGACACGGGGAGCTGTTTTTT. The chain joins TRBV4-1 to TRBJ2-2; the match to TRBD1 covers 10 bases. CDR1 is MGHRA, CDR2 YSYEKL, per germline. The CDR3 runs to 16 residues. V dropped 0 bases and J dropped 7; count of bases not matched to a gene: 5.

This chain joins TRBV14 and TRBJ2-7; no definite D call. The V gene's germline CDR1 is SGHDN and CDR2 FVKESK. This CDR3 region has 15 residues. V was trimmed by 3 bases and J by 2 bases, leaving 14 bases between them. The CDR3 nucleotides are TGTGCCAGCAGCCAGACCCGGAACAGCCCCTACGAGCAGTACTTC. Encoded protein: CASSQTRNSPYEQYF.

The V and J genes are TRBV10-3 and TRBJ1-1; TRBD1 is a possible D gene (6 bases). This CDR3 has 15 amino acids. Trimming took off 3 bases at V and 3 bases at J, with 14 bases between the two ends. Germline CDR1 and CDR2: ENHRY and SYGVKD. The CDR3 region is CAISENQGPHTEAFF. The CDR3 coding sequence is TGTGCCATCAGTGAAAATCAGGGGCCCCACACTGAAGCTTTCTTT.